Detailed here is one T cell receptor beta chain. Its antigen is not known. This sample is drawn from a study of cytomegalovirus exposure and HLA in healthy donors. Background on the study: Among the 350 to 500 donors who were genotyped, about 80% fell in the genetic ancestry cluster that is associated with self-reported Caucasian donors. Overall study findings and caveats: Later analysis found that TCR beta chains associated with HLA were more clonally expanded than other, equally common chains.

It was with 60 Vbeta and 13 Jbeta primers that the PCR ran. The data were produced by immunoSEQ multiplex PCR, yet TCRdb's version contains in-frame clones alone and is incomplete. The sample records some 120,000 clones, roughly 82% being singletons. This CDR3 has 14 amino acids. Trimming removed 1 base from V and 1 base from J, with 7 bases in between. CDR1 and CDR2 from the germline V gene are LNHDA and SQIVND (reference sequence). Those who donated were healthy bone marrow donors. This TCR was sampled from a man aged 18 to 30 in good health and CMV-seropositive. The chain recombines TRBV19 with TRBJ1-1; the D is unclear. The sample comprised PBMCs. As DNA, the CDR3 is TGTGCCAGTAGTATAGGATACAGGAACACTGAAGCTTTCTTT. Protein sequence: CASSIGYRNTEAFF.